The 15 T cell receptor beta chains listed next were all sequenced from one sample in a study of T cell responses to AZD1222 COVID-19 vaccine. The repertoire was sequenced with immunoSEQ multiplex PCR; TCRdb's copy has only in-frame clones and lacks some. The top ten clones hold around 5.1% of a sample with 100,000 to 150,000 clones, under 95% of them seen once. The specimen was peripheral blood, collected 28 days after the second AZD1222 dose. All receptors derive from an adult who received the AZD1222 COVID-19 vaccine.

In DNA form, the CDR3 reads TGTGCCAGCTCCCCGGGACAGGCTTCGAACACCGGGGAGCTGTTTTTT. It encodes CASSPGQASNTGELFF. The V and J genes are TRBV18 and TRBJ2-2; 8 bases are shared with TRBD1. The ends lost 6 bases at V and 0 bases at J; junction bases unmatched: 6. The length of the CDR3 is 16 residues. Germline-derived CDR1 and CDR2 are KGHSH and LQKENI.

This chain's CDR3 is CASSQAQLGQGRNEKLFF. DNA for the CDR3: TGCGCCAGCAGCCAGGCCCAACTAGGACAGGGGCGGAATGAAAAACTGTTTTTT. V usage is TRBV5-1 and J usage is TRBJ1-4, with TRBD1 matching over 9 bases. V lost 4 bases and J lost 5; bases outside the gene matches: 15. The CDR3 runs to 18 residues. Germline CDR1 SGHRS, CDR2 YFSETQ.

This sequence joins TRBV24-1 and TRBJ2-5; the D gene is possibly TRBD2 (5 bases). This CDR3 comprises 13 residues. V shed 5 bases and J shed 4 bases, with 10 bases lying between them. Germline loops: CDR1 KGHDR, CDR2 SFDVKD. The CDR3 sequence is CATSGVEGETQYF. The CDR3 bases are TGTGCCACCAGTGGGGTCGAGGGAGAGACCCAGTACTTC.

This clone was seen more than once but under ten times. This chain joins TRBV19 and TRBJ2-7; 10 bases agree with TRBD2. CDR3 size: 14 residues. V gave up 7 bases and J gave up 6 bases; unmatched junction bases: 9. Germline CDR1 and CDR2: LNHDA and SQIVND (reference sequence). This CDR3 is CASNPAGGPREQYF. DNA of the CDR3: TGTGCCAGTAACCCAGCGGGAGGGCCTCGCGAGCAGTACTTC. The whole variable domain, remainder taken from reference TRBV19 and TRBJ2-7, is DGGITQSPKYLFRKEGQNVTLSCEQNLNHDAMYWYRQDPGQGLRLIYYSQIVNDFQKGDIAEGYSVSREKKESFPLTVTSAQKNPTAFYLCASNPAGGPREQYFGPGTRLTVT.

This chain links TRBV15 with TRBJ2-3; no clear D gene. Germline CDR1 LNHNV, CDR2 YYDKDF (reference sequence). CDR3 length: 13 amino acids. V lost 6 bases and J lost 0, with 7 bases in between. The CDR3 protein is CATRRESTDTQYF. CDR3 coding DNA: TGTGCCACCAGAAGGGAAAGCACAGATACGCAGTATTTT.

The chain couples TRBV4-2 to TRBJ2-1; possibly TRBD2 for D (6 bases). V lost 0 bases to trimming and J lost 10 bases, with 13 bases between them. Germline CDR1 is LGHNA and CDR2 is YNFKEQ. The CDR3 has 14 residues. The CDR3, as DNA: TGTGCCAGCAGCCAAGAACCTGGGGGGAGGGAGCAGTTCTTC. This translates into CASSQEPGGREQFF.

The chain is built from TRBV3-1 (or the pseudogene TRBV3-2) and TRBJ2-2; a possible D gene is TRBD2 (7 bases). CDR1 is LGHDT and CDR2 is YNNKEL in the germline V gene (reference sequence). Trimming took off 7 bases at V and 5 bases at J, with 14 bases between the two ends. The CDR3 runs to 14 residues. CDR3 region: CASKGGPVTGELFF. CDR3 coding DNA: TGTGCCAGCAAGGGGGGGCCGGTAACCGGGGAGCTGTTTTTT.

The V and J genes are TRBV29-1 and TRBJ2-1; 7 bases map to TRBD1. V lost 2 bases and J lost 10; bases outside the gene matches: 2. The CDR3 contains 11 residues. Looked up from germline, CDR1 is SQVTM and CDR2 is ANQGSEA. The CDR3 reads CSVERGQEQFF. The CDR3, as DNA: TGCAGCGTTGAAAGGGGGCAGGAGCAGTTCTTC.

This clone has a handful of counts. This chain uses TRBV13 with TRBJ2-3; 8 nucleotides match TRBD2. The germline gives CDR1 PRHDT, CDR2 FYEKMQ (reference sequence). This CDR3 has 17 residues. V dropped 5 bases and J dropped 1; count of bases not matched to a gene: 11. The CDR3 coding sequence is TGTGCCAGCAGCCCCTCCTCGGCTAGCGGGCGCACAGATACGCAGTATTTT. Translated: CASSPSSASGRTDTQYF.

The chain has TRBV9 and TRBJ1-1, with unresolved D. Per the germline V gene, CDR1 is SGDLS and CDR2 is YYNGEE. Trimming cost V 4 bases and J 6 bases, with 7 bases left between them. The CDR3 consists of 11 residues. CDR3 sequence (DNA): TGTGCCAGCAGCCCCCTATCTGAAGCTTTCTTT. The encoded protein is CASSPLSEAFF. The whole variable domain, filled in from reference TRBV9 and TRBJ1-1, reads DSGVTQTPKHLITATGQRVTLRCSPRSGDLSVYWYQQSLDQGLQFLIQYYNGEERAKGNILERFSAQQFPDLHSELNLSSLELGDSALYFCASSPLSEAFFGQGTRLTVV.

CDR3 residues: CASTSVGAHSPLHF. The CDR3 nucleotides read TGTGCCAGCACCTCCGTGGGGGCGCATTCACCCCTCCACTTT. The chain couples TRBV6-5 to TRBJ1-6; tentatively, D is TRBD1 (6 bases). Germline assignment: CDR1 MNHEY and CDR2 SVGAGI. The CDR3 is made up of 14 amino acids. The germline V and J ends were trimmed by 7 bases and 8 bases, with 15 bases remaining between them.

The V and J genes are TRBV7-2 and TRBJ2-5, with TRBD2 matching 10 bases. Unmatched junction bases numbered 14, after V lost 4 bases and J lost 9 bases. This CDR3 comprises 16 residues. From germline, CDR1 is SGHTA and CDR2 FQGNSA. CDR3 nucleotides: TGTGCCAGCAGCTCATCGCTGGGGACTAGCGCGGGAGCCCAGTACTTC. Its translation is CASSSSLGTSAGAQYF. The full variable domain, in which reference TRBV7-2 and TRBJ2-5 provide the parts outside the CDR3, is GAGVSQSPSNKVTEKGKDVELRCDPISGHTALYWYRQSLGQGLEFLIYFQGNSAPDKSGLPSDRFSAERTGGSVSTLTIQRTQQEDSAVYLCASSSSLGTSAGAQYFGPGTRLLVL.

CDR3 protein: CASSPFQGDQPQHF. The DNA for the CDR3 is TGTGCCAGCTCACCATTTCAGGGAGATCAGCCCCAGCATTTT. The chain combines TRBV18 with TRBJ1-5; D possibly corresponds to TRBD1 (5 bases). Germline V gene data show CDR1 as KGHSH and CDR2 as LQKENI. Trimming took 2 bases from V and 5 from J, leaving 10 bases between them. The CDR3 has 14 residues.

The chain couples TRBV7-2 to TRBJ1-5; D is perhaps TRBD1 (5 bases). Germline CDR1 reads SGHTA; CDR2 reads FQGNSA. This CDR3 is built from 11 residues. Deletions cut 3 bases from V and 9 bases from J, with 6 bases between. CDR3 amino acids: CASSFGGPQHF. In DNA form, the CDR3 reads TGTGCCAGCAGCTTCGGGGGGCCCCAGCATTTT.

V gene TRBV9 combines with J gene TRBJ1-1; D is possibly TRBD1 (6 bases). This CDR3 is 17 amino acids long. Trimming stripped 3 bases from V and 1 base from J, with 19 bases between. Per the germline V gene, CDR1 is SGDLS and CDR2 is YYNGEE. CDR3 residues: CASSAEGGAAPNTEAFF. The CDR3 bases are TGTGCCAGCAGCGCCGAGGGGGGGGCCGCACCGAACACTGAAGCTTTCTTT. The variable domain in full, completed from reference TRBV9 and TRBJ1-1, reads DSGVTQTPKHLITATGQRVTLRCSPRSGDLSVYWYQQSLDQGLQFLIQYYNGEERAKGNILERFSAQQFPDLHSELNLSSLELGDSALYFCASSAEGGAAPNTEAFFGQGTRLTVV.